The clone carrying this T cell receptor (beta chain) was detected ten times or more. The data stem from a study of T-cell reconstitution after alpha-beta-depleted transplantation in children. A TCRbeta library incorporating unique molecular identifiers was prepared. A single record per CDR3 protein comes from TCRdb applying MiXCR to the PCR reads. Among a few hundred thousand distinct CDR3 sequences, about 8.8% were seen once, and the ten largest hold about 5.4%. The CDR3 totals 14 residues. Germline CDR1 and CDR2: DFQATT and SNEGSKA (reference sequence). Trimming shortened V by 6 bases and J by 0 bases, and 15 bases separated the two germline ends.

The chain combines TRBV20-1 with TRBJ2-7; D unclear. The sequencing here drew on PBMCs from the stem cell graft donor, taken from the stem cell graft. The sequence came from a human donor who donated a stem cell graft to a child with SCID. CDR3 in DNA: TGCAGTGCGGGTGGCCGTTTCAGCTCCTACGAGCAGTACTTC. Protein product: CSAGGRFSSYEQYF.